The present T cell receptor beta chain was sequenced within a study of cytomegalovirus exposure and HLA in healthy donors. Study-wide results and limits: There were reportedly fewer N-insertions in an Asian-associated ancestry cluster than the roughly 670-donor mean, in a later analysis. Being productive about 87% or about 30% of the time was typical of most TCR beta V segments in an earlier analysis. Cytomegalovirus status, reportedly, was diagnosed with high specificity and sensitivity by the classifier.

PCR employed 60 Vbeta and 13 Jbeta primers. Profiling relied on immunoSEQ multiplex PCR, and the TCRdb table lists in-frame clones only, not all of them. Seen here are tens of thousands of clones, roughly 80% observed once, and the top ten hold 4.6%. The CDR3 runs to 15 residues. Trimming removed 0 bases at V and 0 bases at J, with 9 bases between. From germline, CDR1 is SGDLS and CDR2 YYNGEE. Comments on this clone: Its specificity is not known.

This receptor was obtained from a woman aged 40 to 55 in good health and CMV-seropositive. This chain joins TRBV9 and TRBJ1-2; tentatively, D is TRBD1 (5 bases). The source material was PBMCs. The CDR3 sequence: CASSVEQATNYGYTF. CDR3 bases: TGTGCCAGCAGCGTAGAACAGGCCACTAACTATGGCTACACCTTC.